The clone carrying this T cell receptor beta chain has more than one count but fewer than ten. Antigen specificity is unknown. This specimen comes from a study of beta chain features in type 1 diabetes. The study reverse transcribed the entire isolated RNA, so it sequenced expressed TCRB transcripts. Naive, central memory and regulatory T cell samples came to a mean of about 3.9 million reads. The assay was immunoSEQ multiplex PCR, and TCRdb's table has in-frame clones only and misses some. The profile shows under 800,000 clones, about a sixth of them singletons. The CDR3 is 13 residues long. Germline V lookup: CDR1 SGHDN, CDR2 FVKESK. V shed 6 bases and J shed 10 bases, with 18 bases lying between them. Study findings and constraints: HLA influence on TCRB rearrangement stayed unresolved here.

The V gene is TRBV14, the J gene TRBJ1-2; D is unclear. This clonotype originated in a man aged 18 to 30 in good health. Sequencing was carried out using naive CD4+ T cells from blood. CDR3 bases: TGTGCCAGCAGACAAAACGGTATAGGACTCTACACCTTC. It translates to CASRQNGIGLYTF.